This TCR beta chain was sequenced during a study of blood T cell repertoires in COVID-19. Study overall: Sample material is recorded as cDNA or gDNA derived from T cells, B-cell-depleted T cells, or PBMCs.

Data came from immunoSEQ multiplex PCR; TCRdb stores just in-frame clones and leaves some out. This table has 300,000 to 400,000 clones, 75% to 90% appearing once. Material: PBMCs or T cells enriched from blood (not recorded which). This clonotype was obtained from a man aged 55-75 years who had recovered from COVID-19.

The CDR3 nucleotides are TGCGCCAGCAGCTTGGGTAGCGGGAGGGCCCTCGAGCAGTACTTC. Its translation is CASSLGSGRALEQYF. The chain couples TRBV5-1 to TRBJ2-7, with 11 nucleotides matching TRBD2. V was clipped by 0 bases and J by 6 bases; unmatched bases: 5. CDR1 is SGHRS and CDR2 is YFSETQ in the germline V gene. This CDR3 has 15 amino acids.